The 6 T cell receptor beta chains below come from one sample, sequenced in a study of T cell responses to AZD1222 COVID-19 vaccine. Libraries were prepared by immunoSEQ multiplex PCR; TCRdb keeps only in-frame clonotypes and omits some of them. Of around 150,000 clones listed, 90% are singletons. The input for sequencing was peripheral blood, taken on day 0 of AZD1222 vaccination. Source of these receptors: an adult in good health.

The chain couples TRBV27 to TRBJ1-4; 8 bases line up with TRBD1. The germline gives CDR1 MNHEY, CDR2 SMNVEV (reference sequence). With 3 bases clipped from V and 4 bases from J, the junction kept 4 bases outside the gene matches. This CDR3 has 15 amino acids. In nucleotides, the CDR3 is TGTGCCAGCAGTTTTAGGGGACAGGATAATGAAAAACTGTTTTTT. Translation gives CASSFRGQDNEKLFF.

In its sample, this clone was seen a few times. V usage is TRBV27 and J usage is TRBJ2-7; 8 bases are shared with TRBD1. The V gene's germline CDR1 is MNHEY and CDR2 SMNVEV (reference sequence). Germline trimming cut 5 bases from V and 6 bases from J; bases unmatched to any gene: 9. The CDR3 totals 14 residues. DNA of the CDR3: TGTGCCAGCAGTCGTACAGGGGGAGGTCTCGAGCAGTACTTC. Translated, it gives CASSRTGGGLEQYF.

This sequence joins TRBV27 and TRBJ2-7, with D unresolved. The ends were cut back, 5 bases at V and 1 base at J, with 12 bases in the middle. There are 14 residues in the CDR3. The V gene's germline CDR1 is MNHEY and CDR2 SMNVEV (reference sequence). The CDR3 DNA reads TGTGCCAGCAGTCTTCGGCCCGAATCCTACGAGCAGTACTTC. Its protein is CASSLRPESYEQYF.

The chain uses TRBV30 and TRBJ2-2, with D perhaps matching TRBD2 (7 bases). Trimming took off 2 bases at V and 8 bases at J, with 12 bases between the two ends. Germline CDR1 GTSNPN, CDR2 SVGIG (reference sequence). The CDR3 extends over 13 amino acids. In nucleotides, the CDR3 is TGTGCCTGGAGTAGGGGGGGTGGAGGGGAGCTGTTTTTT. Translation gives CAWSRGGGGELFF. The variable domain in full, with the rest retrieved from reference TRBV30 and TRBJ2-2, is SQTIHQWPATLVQPVGSPLSLECTVEGTSNPNLYWYRQAAGRGLQLLFYSVGIGQISSEVPQNLSASRPQDRQFILSSKKLLLSDSGFYLCAWSRGGGGELFFGEGSRLTVL.

The chain combines TRBV27 with TRBJ2-1; tentatively, D is TRBD1 (6 bases). V lost 0 bases to trimming and J lost 6 bases, with 18 bases between them. This CDR3 has 17 amino acids. CDR1 MNHEY and CDR2 SMNVEV come from the germline V gene (reference sequence). CDR3 sequence (DNA): TGTGCCAGCAGTTTATCGTCCGTGGGGATACAGGGCAATGAGCAGTTCTTC. This gives the protein CASSLSSVGIQGNEQFF.

This clone was seen only once. The rearrangement links TRBV7-6 to TRBJ2-3; the D gene could be TRBD1 or TRBD2 (5 bases each). Deletions cut 5 bases from V and 4 bases from J, with 25 bases between. Germline-derived CDR1 and CDR2 are SGHVS and FNYEAQ. The CDR3 spans 18 residues. The CDR3 nucleotides read TGTGCCAGCAGCCAATTTTCCCCGAGGAACGGGGCTGCAGATACGCAGTATTTT. Amino acid sequence: CASSQFSPRNGAADTQYF.